A selection of T cell receptor beta chains follows, all from one sample in a study of blood T cell repertoires in COVID-19. TCRdb keeps only in-frame clones here, not all; method: immunoSEQ multiplex PCR. The sample has 270,000 or so clones; approximately 84% are singletons. Material: peripheral blood. These receptors were obtained from a human donor with COVID-19, enrolled during active disease. The donor label of this sample is uncertain. Both conserved end residues are part of each CDR3. D genes are given only for firm matches. Expanded clones get a size class; other rows say once, few or many, or leave the size out.

V gene	D gene	clone size	J gene	CDR3 DNA	CDR3 protein
TRBV27	TRBD1	NA	TRBJ1-1	TGTGCCAGCAGTTTAAACAGGGGCCGGGGTGAAGCTTTCTTT	CASSLNRGRGEAFF
TRBV7-9	NA	NA	TRBJ1-1	TGTGCCAGCAGCTTAGGGCAGGATATGAACACTGAAGCTTTCTTT	CASSLGQDMNTEAFF
TRBV4-1	NA	NA	TRBJ2-1	TGCGCCAGCAGCCAAGTTCTTGCGGCTAAAAACAATGAGCAGTTCTTC	CASSQVLAAKNNEQFF
TRBV15	NA	NA	TRBJ2-7	TGTGCCACCAGCGGGCTGGGGCTCTACGAGCAGTACTTC	CATSGLGLYEQYF
TRBV30	TRBD1	few	TRBJ1-1	TGTGCCTGGATGGCAGGGGGCAGGGGGAACACTGAAGCTTTCTTT	CAWMAGGRGNTEAFF
TRBV5-6	NA	once	TRBJ1-2	TGTGCCAGCAGCTTAGCAGACTACTATGGCTACACCTTC	CASSLADYYGYTF
TRBV7-8	NA	few	TRBJ1-6	TGTGCCAGCAGCTTAACCCGCACGCAGGGTGTTCCCCTCCACTTT	CASSLTRTQGVPLHF
TRBV19	TRBD2	NA	TRBJ2-1	TGTGCCAGTAGTCCCGCGGGACGGGGGACTAGCGGGATAAACAATGAGCAGTTCTTC	CASSPAGRGTSGINNEQFF
TRBV11-1	NA	once	TRBJ1-4	TGTGCCAGCAGCTTAGCGGACCGAGGGAATGAAAAACTGTTTTTT	CASSLADRGNEKLFF
TRBV18	TRBD1	NA	TRBJ2-7	TGTGCCAGCTCACACCGGGACAGGGGGCCTCCCTACGAGCAGTACTTC	CASSHRDRGPPYEQYF
TRBV7-3	TRBD2	many	TRBJ2-1	TGTGCCAGCAGCGTATCCGGGACTAGCGGGGACGAAAAGCAGTTCTTC	CASSVSGTSGDEKQFF
TRBV20-1	NA	NA	TRBJ2-7	TGCAGTGCCAGCCCCCGGGACGAGCAGTACTTC	CSASPRDEQYF
TRBV7-2	TRBD1	NA	TRBJ1-5	TGTGCCAGCAGCCCCCAAACAGGAGCCGGACAGGAGGGGAATCAGCCCCAGCATTTT	CASSPQTGAGQEGNQPQHF
TRBV27	NA	NA	TRBJ2-7	TGTGCCAGCAGCCGAACTAGCAACGAGCAGTACTTC	CASSRTSNEQYF
TRBV28	TRBD2	NA	TRBJ2-3	TGTGCCAGCAGTTCCCAGGAACCGGGGGGAACAGATACGCAGTATTTT	CASSSQEPGGTDTQYF
TRBV7-8	TRBD2	NA	TRBJ2-2	TGTGCCAGCAGCTTTGATAGCGGGGGATTCACCGGGGAGCTGTTTTTT	CASSFDSGGFTGELFF